This passage covers 16 T cell receptor beta chains from one sample sequenced in a study of blood T cell repertoires in COVID-19 (dated by TCRdb to the early 2020s). Libraries were prepared through the immunoSEQ multiplex PCR assay. This is the immuneACCESS table as TCRdb keeps it, with only in-frame sequences that have V and J called. A part of the clones is gone; compared with another copy, unresolved V genes explain less than half, and the rest is unexplained. In all, the sample holds about 180,000 clones, and 80% of those were seen once. The ten largest clones take up about 6.5% of the sample. The sequencing sample was made of peripheral blood. All receptors derive from a man between 65 and 85 years old with active or convalescent COVID-19.

This clone has only a few counts. The chain employs TRBV5-1 and TRBJ1-4, with TRBD1 matching 7 bases. There are 13 residues in the CDR3. With 8 bases clipped from V and 5 bases from J, the junction kept 6 bases outside the gene matches. Germline V gene sequence: CDR1 SGHRS, CDR2 YFSETQ. The CDR3: CASGTERNEKLFF. The CDR3 DNA reads TGCGCCAGTGGGACAGAGAGGAATGAAAAACTGTTTTTT.

The chain joins TRBV29-1 to TRBJ1-2; D is perhaps TRBD1 (6 bases). V gave up 7 bases and J gave up 6 bases, with 12 bases separating them. This CDR3 is 11 amino acids long. The germline gives CDR1 SQVTM, CDR2 ANQGSEA. CDR3 residues: CSGDTSHGYTF. The CDR3 DNA reads as TGCAGCGGGGACACCTCCCATGGCTACACCTTC.

The sample holds one count of this clone. The chain carries TRBV10-3 and TRBJ2-7; TRBD2 is a possible D gene (6 bases). The V and J ends lost 10 bases and 1 base respectively, with 11 bases between them. Looked up from germline, CDR1 is ENHRY and CDR2 is SYGVKD. CDR3 length: 12 residues. In DNA form, the CDR3 reads TGTGCCACCACCGGGACTTCCTACGAGCAGTACTTC. Its protein product is CATTGTSYEQYF.

This rearrangement joins TRBV6-5 to TRBJ1-2; D not certain. The CDR3 is made up of 13 amino acids. In germline, CDR1 is MNHEY, CDR2 SVGAGI. V lost 6 bases and J lost 2, with 10 bases in between. The CDR3 nucleotides read TGTGCCAGCAGCTACGACATAAACTATGGCTACACCTTC. Translated: CASSYDINYGYTF.

This clone was picked up one time. The rearrangement uses TRBV19 and TRBJ1-1; D may be TRBD1 (5 bases). This CDR3 comprises 11 residues. Germline CDR1 and CDR2: LNHDA and SQIVND (reference sequence). With 1 base removed from V and 8 bases from J, the gap between germline ends came to 5 bases. CDR3 coding DNA: TGTGCCAGTAGTATAGGACAGGAAGCTTTCTTT. Protein sequence: CASSIGQEAFF.

This chain links TRBV27 with TRBJ2-7; D remains unclear. The CDR3 runs to 13 residues. Trimming removed 3 bases at V and 2 bases at J, with 8 bases between. Germline-derived CDR1 and CDR2 are MNHEY and SMNVEV (reference sequence). The CDR3 DNA sequence: TGTGCCAGCAGTTTCGCAGGTGCCTACGAGCAGTACTTC. Protein: CASSFAGAYEQYF.

The CDR3 sequence is CASSYWSRGPNEQFF. For the CDR3, the DNA is TGTGCCAGCAGTTACTGGTCTAGAGGGCCAAATGAGCAGTTCTTC. The V call is TRBV6-2 or TRBV6-3, the J call TRBJ2-1; a weak D match, TRBD2 (5 bases). The CDR3 sequence is 15 residues long. Germline assignment: CDR1 MNHEY and CDR2 SVGEGT. Trimming left V 1 base short and J 7 bases short, with 14 bases between.

Only one count was recorded for this clone. The V call is TRBV29-1, the J call TRBJ2-3; D is perhaps TRBD1 (6 bases). The V end was cut by 4 bases, the J end by 6 bases, with 20 bases between. Germline CDR1 is SQVTM and CDR2 is ANQGSEA. This CDR3 spans 15 amino acids. CDR3 bases: TGCAGCGTTGTTCCGGGACACAAGAAGTTGGATACGCAGTATTTT. Translation gives CSVVPGHKKLDTQYF.

About this clone: Different DNA sequences within this sample yield the same CDR3. The chain links TRBV5-1 to TRBJ1-4; the D is unclear. Germline assignment: CDR1 SGHRS and CDR2 YFSETQ. The CDR3 spans 12 residues. V was pared by 1 base and J by 8 bases, with 6 bases between. This CDR3 reads CASSLTGEKLFF. The CDR3 bases are TGCGCCAGCAGCTTGACCGGGGAAAAACTGTTTTTT.

V is TRBV6-6 and J is TRBJ2-1; 9 nucleotides agree with TRBD2. Germline V gene sequence: CDR1 MNHNY, CDR2 SVGAGI (reference sequence). V shed 4 bases, J shed 2 bases, and the junction held 6 bases outside the gene matches. There are 16 residues in the CDR3. This CDR3 is CASSWISGSAYNEQFF. CDR3 nucleotide sequence: TGTGCCAGCAGTTGGATTAGCGGGAGTGCCTACAATGAGCAGTTCTTC.

The chain combines TRBV5-1 with TRBJ1-1, with a possible D match to TRBD1 (5 bases). Germline CDR1 SGHRS, CDR2 YFSETQ. The CDR3 is 15 amino acids. V lost 0 bases and J 3 bases, leaving 12 bases between the germline ends. CDR3 DNA: TGCGCCAGCAGCTTGGGCGCCGGGGGAGACACTGAAGCTTTCTTT. Translating gives CASSLGAGGDTEAFF.

This chain uses TRBV10-3 with TRBJ1-2, with D hard to call. V was cut by 10 bases and J by 2 bases, with 14 bases left in between. The CDR3 contains 13 residues. In germline, CDR1 is ENHRY, CDR2 SYGVKD. For the CDR3, the DNA is TGTGCCACAGGTACGGATCCGAACTATGGCTACACCTTC. Its translation: CATGTDPNYGYTF.

The gene calls are TRBV19 and TRBJ2-7, with a weak D call TRBD2 (6 bases). Germline assignment: CDR1 LNHDA and CDR2 SQIVND (reference sequence). The CDR3 is made up of 16 amino acids. V was pared by 0 bases and J by 3 bases, with 15 bases between. Here the CDR3 reads CASSIDRKRADYEQYF. The CDR3 DNA is TGTGCCAGTAGTATAGATCGAAAGCGGGCGGACTACGAGCAGTACTTC.

The chain employs TRBV30 and TRBJ2-7; 11 bases line up with TRBD2. CDR1 GTSNPN and CDR2 SVGIG come from the germline V gene (reference sequence). The CDR3 spans 15 residues. Trimming at V came to 1 base and at J to 3 bases, leaving 5 bases not matched to a gene. The CDR3: CAWSAAGTSGYEQYF. CDR3 sequence (DNA): TGTGCCTGGAGTGCGGCCGGGACTAGCGGCTACGAGCAGTACTTC.

The V gene is TRBV7-9, the J gene TRBJ1-3; 11 positions match TRBD1. Losses at the gene ends were 5 bases for V and 4 bases for J; bases not matched to a gene: 10. Germline V CDR1 and CDR2: SEHNR, FQNEAQ (reference sequence). This CDR3 is 17 amino acids long. CDR3 sequence (DNA): TGTGCCAGCAGCCTTTCGGACAGGGGGCTTGTAGGAAACACCATATATTTT. It translates to CASSLSDRGLVGNTIYF.

This chain joins TRBV6-6 and TRBJ2-7, with D possibly matching TRBD1 (5 bases). The V gene lost 4 bases and the J gene lost 5 bases, with 18 bases spanning the gap. Germline CDR1 is MNHNY and CDR2 is SVGAGI (reference sequence). The CDR3 totals 15 residues. CDR3 in amino acids: CASSSTAAVADEQYF. The DNA for the CDR3 is TGTGCCAGCAGTTCGACAGCAGCCGTCGCTGACGAGCAGTACTTC.